One and the same sample provided the 30 T cell receptor beta chains below, sequenced in a study of T cell changes during pregnancy in multiple sclerosis. The assay was immunoSEQ multiplex PCR, and TCRdb's table has in-frame clones only and misses some. The sample records some 100,000 clones, around 93% being singletons. The source material was peripheral blood, sampled before pregnancy. The source of these receptors is a female donor with multiple sclerosis, enrolled in a pregnancy study.

The gene calls are TRBV27 and TRBJ1-1; the match to TRBD1 covers 7 bases. Germline V gene data show CDR1 as MNHEY and CDR2 as SMNVEV (reference sequence). The CDR3 sequence is 13 residues long. The ends lost 2 bases at V and 8 bases at J; junction bases unmatched: 5. The CDR3 sequence: CASSLGGGVEAFF. The CDR3 nucleotides read TGTGCCAGCAGTTTAGGAGGGGGCGTCGAAGCTTTCTTT.

The chain carries TRBV5-1 and TRBJ2-5; D might be TRBD1 (6 bases). Trimming removed 0 bases at V and 5 bases at J, with 14 bases between. Germline V lookup: CDR1 SGHRS, CDR2 YFSETQ. The CDR3 runs to 15 residues. The CDR3 coding sequence is TGCGCCAGCAGCTTGGGGGTCGGGACACGGGAGACCCAGTACTTC. Translating it yields CASSLGVGTRETQYF.

The genes are TRBV4-1 and TRBJ1-2; the match to TRBD1 covers 9 bases. The ends lost 9 bases at V and 4 bases at J; junction bases unmatched: 12. This CDR3 region has 15 residues. Germline CDR1 reads MGHRA; CDR2 reads YSYEKL. CDR3 in DNA: TGCGCCAGTGGGACAGGGAGCGTCAACCTCTATGGCTACACCTTC. Translation gives CASGTGSVNLYGYTF.

The V call is TRBV7-2, the J call TRBJ2-2; unclear D gene. Trimming cost V 5 bases and J 6 bases, with 16 bases left between them. The germline V gene has CDR1 SGHTA and CDR2 FQGNSA. CDR3 length: 15 residues. The CDR3 reads CASSPRSWPPGELFF. As DNA, the CDR3 is TGTGCCAGCAGCCCCCGTAGCTGGCCCCCCGGGGAGCTGTTTTTT.

In this sample, this clone turned up once. V gene TRBV7-6 combines with J gene TRBJ1-5, with D perhaps matching TRBD1 (5 bases). Germline lookup yields CDR1 SGHVS and CDR2 FNYEAQ. V was trimmed by 5 bases and J by 2 bases, leaving 16 bases between them. CDR3 size: 16 residues. The CDR3: CASSPSTGVGNQPQHF. For the CDR3, the DNA is TGTGCCAGCAGCCCGTCCACGGGGGTCGGCAATCAGCCCCAGCATTTT.

The V and J genes are TRBV28 and TRBJ2-7; D may be TRBD1 (5 bases). The CDR3 has 13 amino acids. Looked up from germline, CDR1 is MDHEN and CDR2 is SYDVKM. Trimming cost V 6 bases and J 0 bases, with 9 bases left between them. The CDR3 protein is CASRGRDSYEQYF. The CDR3 region has the DNA TGTGCCAGCAGAGGCAGGGACTCCTACGAGCAGTACTTC.

V and J are TRBV4-3 and TRBJ2-5, with 11 bases identical to TRBD2. CDR3 length: 15 residues. The germline gives CDR1 LGHNA, CDR2 YSLEER. Trimming took 4 bases from V and 5 from J; bases not matched to a gene: 6. CDR3 residues: CASSLLAGVSETQYF. The CDR3, as DNA: TGCGCCAGCAGCCTACTAGCGGGAGTTTCCGAGACCCAGTACTTC.

The rearrangement links TRBV10-1 to TRBJ1-4, with a weak D call TRBD1 (6 bases). The V gene's germline CDR1 is WNHNN and CDR2 SYGVQD (reference sequence). This CDR3 has 12 residues. CDR3 DNA: TGCCATGAGGGGGCAACTAATGAAAAACTGTTTTTT. It specifies CHEGATNEKLFF.

The chain has TRBV28 and TRBJ1-2; D is possibly TRBD1 (5 bases). V was cut by 5 bases and J by 8 bases, with 21 bases left in between. Germline CDR1 MDHEN, CDR2 SYDVKM. The CDR3 has 15 residues. CDR3 bases: TGTGCCAGCAGTCTCACCGGGACTATAAGAAAGGGCTACACCTTC. Residues: CASSLTGTIRKGYTF.

The chain couples TRBV27 to TRBJ1-4; TRBD1 matches 8 bases. The germline CDR1 and CDR2 sequences are MNHEY and SMNVEV (reference sequence). The CDR3 has 14 amino acids. V lost 2 bases and J lost 5; bases outside the gene matches: 1. CDR3 coding DNA: TGTGCCAGCAGTTTAAGGGACAGGAATGAAAAACTGTTTTTT. Translation gives CASSLRDRNEKLFF. The variable domain in full, with the rest retrieved from reference TRBV27 and TRBJ1-4, is EAQVTQNPRYLITVTGKKLTVTCSQNMNHEYMSWYRQDPGLGLRQIYYSMNVEVTDKGDVPEGYKVSRKEKRNFPLILESPSPNQTSLYFCASSLRDRNEKLFFGSGTQLSVL.

The gene calls are TRBV9 and TRBJ2-2; D is undetermined. Germline assignment: CDR1 SGDLS and CDR2 YYNGEE. With 3 bases removed from V and 6 bases from J, the gap between germline ends came to 9 bases. CDR3 size: 13 residues. CDR3 nucleotides: TGTGCCAGCAGCGCCACGAGCCCCGGGGAGCTGTTTTTT. As protein: CASSATSPGELFF.

This clone showed up just once. The rearrangement links TRBV5-1 to TRBJ2-3, with D possibly being TRBD2 (6 bases). Trimming removed 5 bases at V and 0 bases at J, with 16 bases between. The CDR3 sequence is 16 residues long. The V gene's germline CDR1 is SGHRS and CDR2 YFSETQ. In DNA form, the CDR3 reads TGCGCCAGCAGGGGGGACTCCAGCCTTAGCACAGATACGCAGTATTTT. It encodes CASRGDSSLSTDTQYF.

This chain connects TRBV5-1 to TRBJ2-1; 11 bases match TRBD2. Germline V gives CDR1 SGHRS, CDR2 YFSETQ. The ends lost 3 bases at V and 5 bases at J; junction bases unmatched: 7. The CDR3 extends over 16 amino acids. The CDR3 DNA sequence: TGCGCCAGCAGCTCTCCCGGGACTAGCGGTAACAATGAGCAGTTCTTC. It translates to CASSSPGTSGNNEQFF.

The V gene is TRBV7-3, the J gene TRBJ2-1, with a weak D call TRBD2 (7 bases). The V end was cut by 5 bases, the J end by 9 bases, with 17 bases between. This CDR3 contains 14 residues. CDR1 SGHTA and CDR2 FQGTGA come from the germline V gene. The CDR3, as DNA: TGTGCCAGCAGCCCCTTCGGGGGGCCCGGTGAGCAGTTCTTC. This gives the protein CASSPFGGPGEQFF.

This clone was counted a few times. The chain carries TRBV7-9 and TRBJ2-7; 9 nucleotides align to TRBD1. V was pared by 7 bases and J by 3 bases, with 7 bases of the junction left unmatched. The CDR3 has 14 residues. Germline CDR1 and CDR2: SEHNR and FQNEAQ (reference sequence). In DNA, the CDR3 is TGTGCCAGCATGTATCCGGGACAGGGCTACGAGCAGTACTTC. The encoded protein is CASMYPGQGYEQYF.

The rearrangement links TRBV25-1 to TRBJ2-5; 7 nucleotides match TRBD2. V dropped 1 base and J dropped 1; count of bases not matched to a gene: 3. CDR1 and CDR2 from the germline V gene are MGHDK and SYGVNS. The CDR3 covers 15 residues. CDR3 in amino acids: CASSEWEGGQETQYF. Written as DNA, the CDR3 is TGTGCCAGCAGTGAATGGGAGGGAGGCCAAGAGACCCAGTACTTC. The full variable domain, in which reference TRBV25-1 and TRBJ2-5 provide the parts outside the CDR3, is EADIYQTPRYLVIGTGKKITLECSQTMGHDKMYWYQQDPGMELHLIHYSYGVNSTEKGDLSSESTVSRIRTEHFPLTLESARPSHTSQYLCASSEWEGGQETQYFGPGTRLLVL.

The rearrangement uses TRBV10-3 and TRBJ2-2; 7 nucleotides match TRBD2. Per germline, CDR1 ENHRY and CDR2 SYGVKD. The CDR3 length is 13 residues. V trimming: 2 bases; J trimming: 7 bases; junction bases outside the gene matches: 1. The CDR3 here is CAISETSVGELFF. The CDR3 coding sequence is TGTGCCATCAGTGAGACTAGCGTCGGGGAGCTGTTTTTT.

V is TRBV4-1 and J is TRBJ2-1, with 7 bases that match TRBD2. The CDR3 totals 14 residues. CDR1 and CDR2 (germline): MGHRA, YSYEKL. Trimming cost V 1 base and J 9 bases; bases outside gene matches: 6. CDR3 coding DNA: TGCGCCAGCAGCCAAGTGGGCGGGAGAGGTGAGCAGTTCTTC. Its protein is CASSQVGGRGEQFF.

The rearrangement links TRBV28 to TRBJ1-5, with D possibly being TRBD1 (6 bases). CDR3 length: 19 residues. CDR1 and CDR2 from the germline V gene are MDHEN and SYDVKM. With 7 bases removed from V and 0 bases from J, the gap between germline ends came to 25 bases. The CDR3 sequence: CASITPGRGRDNSNQPQHF. The CDR3 DNA sequence: TGTGCCAGCATCACCCCAGGGCGGGGGCGGGATAATAGCAATCAGCCCCAGCATTTT.

CDR3 sequence reads: CASSQAIGGWSTEAFF. The CDR3 bases are TGCGCCAGCAGCCAAGCGATAGGGGGCTGGAGCACTGAAGCTTTCTTT. This chain connects TRBV4-3 to TRBJ1-1, with 7 bases matching TRBD1. The CDR3 covers 16 residues. V lost 1 base and J lost 4; bases outside the gene matches: 9. Per the germline V gene, CDR1 is LGHNA and CDR2 is YSLEER.

This chain uses TRBV6-5 with TRBJ2-2; 7 bases are shared with TRBD1. Per germline, CDR1 MNHEY and CDR2 SVGAGI. The CDR3 length is 15 residues. V shed 3 bases, J shed 6 bases, and the junction held 7 bases outside the gene matches. This CDR3 reads CASSYSGTAPGELFF. For the CDR3, the DNA is TGTGCCAGCAGTTATTCCGGGACAGCTCCCGGGGAGCTGTTTTTT.

This chain uses TRBV4-2 with TRBJ2-3; 14 nucleotides agree with TRBD2. Germline assignment: CDR1 LGHNA and CDR2 YNFKEQ. CDR3 length: 19 residues. Germline trimming cut 4 bases from V and 4 bases from J; bases unmatched to any gene: 13. The CDR3 spells CASSPSGLAGDGGADTQYF. The CDR3 DNA follows: TGTGCCAGCAGCCCTTCGGGACTAGCGGGAGATGGGGGGGCAGATACGCAGTATTTT.

This clone appeared once. V usage is TRBV9 and J usage is TRBJ2-7, with D possibly being TRBD2 (6 bases). The CDR3 has 13 residues. CDR1 and CDR2 (germline): SGDLS, YYNGEE. Trimming left V 3 bases short and J 5 bases short, with 12 bases between. CDR3 nucleotide sequence: TGTGCCAGCAGCGCGACTAGTTACCACGAGCAGTACTTC. Protein sequence: CASSATSYHEQYF.

The sample holds a few counts of this clone. The genes are TRBV7-6 and TRBJ1-5; D gene ambiguous. The germline V and J ends were trimmed by 2 bases and 8 bases, with 10 bases remaining between them. The germline V gene has CDR1 SGHVS and CDR2 FNYEAQ. This CDR3 is 13 amino acids long. The CDR3 nucleotides read TGTGCCAGCAGCTTACAACCCGGGGAGCCCCAGCATTTT. It codes for CASSLQPGEPQHF. Full variable domain (outside the CDR3, taken from reference TRBV7-6 and TRBJ1-5): GAGVSQSPRYKVTKRGQDVALRCDPISGHVSLYWYRQALGQGPEFLTYFNYEAQQDKSGLPNDRFSAERPEGSISTLTIQRTEQRDSAMYRCASSLQPGEPQHFGDGTRLSIL.

This chain joins TRBV29-1 and TRBJ2-7; TRBD1 matches 7 bases. The CDR3 sequence is 13 residues long. Trimming took 5 bases from V and 1 from J; bases not matched to a gene: 5. The V gene's germline CDR1 is SQVTM and CDR2 ANQGSEA. The CDR3 DNA is TGCAGCGTTCGGACAGGAGCGTCCTACGAGCAGTACTTC. Translating gives CSVRTGASYEQYF.

The rearrangement uses TRBV28 and TRBJ1-5, with TRBD1 as a possible D gene (6 bases). CDR3 length equals 14 residues. Trimming shortened V by 10 bases and J by 3 bases, and 16 bases separated the two germline ends. The germline V gene has CDR1 MDHEN and CDR2 SYDVKM. CDR3 region: CATMGRGFNQPQHF. CDR3 nucleotides: TGTGCCACCATGGGCAGGGGATTCAATCAGCCCCAGCATTTT.

This clone was seen just once. This chain joins TRBV27 and TRBJ2-2, with D maybe TRBD1 (5 bases). Trimming pared 6 bases from V and 1 base from J, leaving 9 bases between. The CDR3 consists of 14 residues. Germline V gives CDR1 MNHEY, CDR2 SMNVEV (reference sequence). CDR3 protein: CASRQAQNTGELFF. CDR3 in DNA: TGTGCCAGCAGACAGGCCCAGAACACCGGGGAGCTGTTTTTT.

This chain joins TRBV4-1 and TRBJ1-2; 8 bases fit TRBD1. This CDR3 contains 15 residues. The trim removed 2 bases at V and 5 bases at J, leaving 7 bases unmatched. Germline loops: CDR1 MGHRA, CDR2 YSYEKL. The CDR3 reads CASSQPGQGPYGYTF. The CDR3 nucleotides read TGCGCCAGCAGCCAACCCGGACAGGGACCATATGGCTACACCTTC.

The chain carries TRBV15 and TRBJ1-5, with D maybe TRBD1 (5 bases). In germline, CDR1 is LNHNV, CDR2 YYDKDF (reference sequence). The V gene lost 7 bases and the J gene lost 2 bases, with 15 bases spanning the gap. The CDR3 loop spans 15 amino acids. CDR3 loop: CATTELRVGNQPQHF. DNA for the CDR3: TGTGCCACCACGGAACTCAGGGTTGGCAATCAGCCCCAGCATTTT.

The chain couples TRBV4-3 to TRBJ2-7; 9 nucleotides match TRBD2. The CDR3 sequence is 15 residues long. With V trimmed by 3 bases and J by 4 bases, 7 bases remained unmatched. The germline gives CDR1 LGHNA, CDR2 YSLEER. CDR3 coding DNA: TGCGCCAGCAGCCAGGATAGCGGGAGCGGATACGAGCAGTACTTC. This codes for CASSQDSGSGYEQYF.